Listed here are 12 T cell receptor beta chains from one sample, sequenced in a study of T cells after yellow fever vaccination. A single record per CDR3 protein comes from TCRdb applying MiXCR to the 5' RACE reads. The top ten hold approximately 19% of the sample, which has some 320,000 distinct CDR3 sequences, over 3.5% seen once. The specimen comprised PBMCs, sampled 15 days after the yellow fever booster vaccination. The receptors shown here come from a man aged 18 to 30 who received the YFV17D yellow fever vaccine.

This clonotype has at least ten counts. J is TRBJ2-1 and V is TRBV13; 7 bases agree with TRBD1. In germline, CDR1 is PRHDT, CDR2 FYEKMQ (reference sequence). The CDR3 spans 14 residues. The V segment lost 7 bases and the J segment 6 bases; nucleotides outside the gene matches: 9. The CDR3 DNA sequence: TGTGCCAGCACCCGGACAGGAGTCGGCAATGAGCAGTTCTTC. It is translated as CASTRTGVGNEQFF.

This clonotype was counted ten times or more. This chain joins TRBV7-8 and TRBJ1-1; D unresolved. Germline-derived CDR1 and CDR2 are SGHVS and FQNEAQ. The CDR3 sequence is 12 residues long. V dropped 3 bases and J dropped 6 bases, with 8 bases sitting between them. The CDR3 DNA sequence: TGTGCCAGCAGCTTCGGACGCGCTGAAGCTTTCTTT. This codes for CASSFGRAEAFF. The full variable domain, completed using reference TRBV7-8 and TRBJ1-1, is GAGVSQSPRYKVAKRGQDVALRCDPISGHVSLFWYQQALGQGPEFLTYFQNEAQLDKSGLPSDRFFAERPEGSVSTLKIQRTQQEDSAVYLCASSFGRAEAFFGQGTRLTVV.

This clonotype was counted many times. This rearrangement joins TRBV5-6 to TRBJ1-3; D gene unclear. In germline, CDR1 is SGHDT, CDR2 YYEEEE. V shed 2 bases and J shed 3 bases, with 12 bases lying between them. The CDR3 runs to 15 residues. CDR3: CASSLSPKVGNTIYF. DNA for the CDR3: TGTGCCAGCAGCTTATCACCGAAGGTTGGAAACACCATATATTTT. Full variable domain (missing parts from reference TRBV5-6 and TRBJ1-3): DAGVTQSPTHLIKTRGQQVTLRCSPKSGHDTVSWYQQALGQGPQFIFQYYEEEERQRGNFPDRFSGHQFPNYSSELNVNALLLGDSALYLCASSLSPKVGNTIYFGEGSWLTVV.

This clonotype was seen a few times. Written as DNA, the CDR3 is TGTGCCAGTGGGACTAGCGGGGACTACAATGAGCAGTTCTTC. Translated: CASGTSGDYNEQFF. V gene TRBV7-8 combines with J gene TRBJ2-1; TRBD2 matches at 13 bases. The trim removed 9 bases at V and 3 bases at J, leaving 2 bases unmatched. Germline V gives CDR1 SGHVS, CDR2 FQNEAQ. The CDR3 is 14 residues long.

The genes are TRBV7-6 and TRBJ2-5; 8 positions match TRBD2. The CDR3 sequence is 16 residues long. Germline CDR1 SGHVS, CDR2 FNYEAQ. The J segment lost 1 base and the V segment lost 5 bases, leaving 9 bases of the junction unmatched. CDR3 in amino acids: CASSVWAGGGQETQYF. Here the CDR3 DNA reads TGTGCCAGCAGCGTCTGGGCGGGGGGCGGCCAAGAGACCCAGTACTTC.

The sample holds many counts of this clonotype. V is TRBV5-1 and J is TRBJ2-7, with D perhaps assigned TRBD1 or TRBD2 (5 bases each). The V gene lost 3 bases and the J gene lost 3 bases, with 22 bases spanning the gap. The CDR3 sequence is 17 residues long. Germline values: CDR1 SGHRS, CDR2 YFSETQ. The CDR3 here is CASSSAPGPARNYEQYV. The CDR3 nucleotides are TGCGCCAGCAGCTCCGCCCCGGGACCAGCGCGAAACTACGAGCAGTACGTC.

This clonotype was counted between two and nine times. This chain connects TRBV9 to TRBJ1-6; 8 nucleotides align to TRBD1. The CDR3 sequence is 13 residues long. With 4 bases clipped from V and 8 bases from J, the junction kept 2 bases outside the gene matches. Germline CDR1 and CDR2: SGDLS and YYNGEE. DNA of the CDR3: TGTGCCAGCAGCCACAGGGGGGATTCACCCCTCCACTTT. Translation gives CASSHRGDSPLHF.

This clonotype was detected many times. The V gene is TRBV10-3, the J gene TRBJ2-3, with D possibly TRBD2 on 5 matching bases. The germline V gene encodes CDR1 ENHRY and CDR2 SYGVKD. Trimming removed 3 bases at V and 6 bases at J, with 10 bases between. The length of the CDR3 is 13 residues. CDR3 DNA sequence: TGTGCCATCAGTGACGGGCGAGGGGATACGCAGTATTTT. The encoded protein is CAISDGRGDTQYF.

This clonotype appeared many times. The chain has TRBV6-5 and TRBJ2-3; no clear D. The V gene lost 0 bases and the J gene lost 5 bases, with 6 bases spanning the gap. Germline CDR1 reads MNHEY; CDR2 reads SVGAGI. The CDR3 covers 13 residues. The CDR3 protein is CASSYSDGDTQYF. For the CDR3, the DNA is TGTGCCAGCAGTTACTCGGACGGAGATACGCAGTATTTT.

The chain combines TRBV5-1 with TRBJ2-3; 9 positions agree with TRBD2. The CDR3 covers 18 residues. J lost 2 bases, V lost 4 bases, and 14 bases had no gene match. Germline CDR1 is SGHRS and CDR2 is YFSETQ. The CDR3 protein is CASSLHDSSGGPTDTQYF. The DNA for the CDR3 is TGCGCCAGCAGCCTCCACGACTCCAGCGGGGGGCCCACAGATACGCAGTATTTT.

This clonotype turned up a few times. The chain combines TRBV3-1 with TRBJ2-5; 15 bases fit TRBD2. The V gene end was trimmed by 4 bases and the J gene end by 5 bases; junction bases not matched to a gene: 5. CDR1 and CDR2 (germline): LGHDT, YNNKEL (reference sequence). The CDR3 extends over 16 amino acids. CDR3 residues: CASSPGLAGGWETQYF. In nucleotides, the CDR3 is TGTGCCAGCAGCCCGGGACTAGCGGGGGGCTGGGAGACCCAGTACTTC.

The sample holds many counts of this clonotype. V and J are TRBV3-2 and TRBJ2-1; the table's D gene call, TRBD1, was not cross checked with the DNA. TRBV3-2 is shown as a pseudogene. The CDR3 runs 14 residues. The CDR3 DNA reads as TGTGCCACCTTCAGCCGGGGGCGGGGGAATGAGCAGTTCTTC. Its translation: CATFSRGRGNEQFF.